Listed below are T cell receptor beta chains from one sample, sequenced in a study of blood T cells in healthy people across ages. Via MiXCR, TCRdb re-called the 5' RACE reads, giving one row per CDR3 protein. Of 650,000 to 1,000,000 distinct CDR3 sequences detected, 36% appear once; the ten largest clones hold 10% to 15%. The sequencing sample was made of blood. The receptors stem from a man between 18 and 29 years old in good health. Each CDR3 is given with its conserved first and last residue.

V gene,J gene,CDR3 protein
TRBV28,TRBJ2-3,CASSAGGATDTQYF
TRBV20-1,TRBJ2-3,CSASPFRDSSGGPDTQYF
TRBV10-3,TRBJ1-2,CASRTGDNYGYTF
TRBV3-1,TRBJ1-1,CASRQTGAGQVAFF
TRBV20-1,TRBJ2-5,CSARDPRREETQYF
TRBV7-6,TRBJ1-2,CASSLAADSAYGYTF
TRBV5-1,TRBJ2-5,CASSLGTGGQETQYF
TRBV29-1,-,CSGEGGSYTSSYSEQYF
TRBV3-1,TRBJ1-5,CASSQGGNLEGQPQHF
TRBV10-3,TRBJ2-1,CAISEASGEQFF
TRBV7-2,TRBJ2-3,CASRAQGQTNTDTQYF
TRBV6-2/TRBV6-3,TRBJ2-3,CASRLAGGPSTDTQYF
TRBV6-2/TRBV6-3,TRBJ2-7,CASGEAGTYEQYF
TRBV15,TRBJ2-1,CATSRTLENEQFF
TRBV5-5,TRBJ2-4,CASSFEERLAKNIQYF
TRBV20-1,TRBJ2-7,CSARSGGHYNEQYF
TRBV18,TRBJ1-5,CAGSPTNQPQHF
TRBV20-1,TRBJ2-1,CSARDPNNNEQFF
TRBV4-1,TRBJ2-2,CASSQDGAGAGELFF
TRBV7-9,TRBJ1-4,CASSPRSGAATNEKLFF
TRBV18,TRBJ1-4,CTSSPGRSGLFF
TRBV20-1,TRBJ1-1,CSARAIPMNTEAFF
TRBV20-1,TRBJ2-7,CSAGSPSVSEQYF
TRBV20-1,TRBJ2-5,CSARDKGRVQETQYF
TRBV24-1,TRBJ2-3,CATSDLSILGGSTGTQYF
TRBV5-6,TRBJ1-5,CASSLKGGGSNQPQHF
TRBV14,TRBJ1-1,CASSQEGLGGRNTEAFF
TRBV29-1,TRBJ2-3,CSVEVLAGSTDTQYF
TRBV20-1,TRBJ2-3,CSASALAGVKGDTQYF
TRBV7-7,-,CASSAHSGETQYF
TRBV27,TRBJ1-6,CASSLGREGSPLHF
TRBV7-2,TRBJ2-5,CASSLESHQETQYF
TRBV6-1,TRBJ2-7,CASSARTAPGYEQYF
TRBV12-3/TRBV12-4,TRBJ1-2,CASSFGDRADGYTF
TRBV6-6,TRBJ2-1,CASSQSTYNEQFF
TRBV5-6,TRBJ1-1,CASSAVDRRNTEAFF
TRBV28,TRBJ1-2,CASSVPGAHNYGYTF
TRBV20-1,TRBJ2-5,CSARVGLAGIVQETQYF
TRBV10-3,TRBJ1-2,CATVGQGAYGYTF
TRBV7-9,TRBJ2-2,CASSLGGRAGELFF
TRBV7-9,TRBJ1-4,CASSSCDGNEKLFF
TRBV15,TRBJ2-1,CATSRVGRGTYNEQFF
TRBV9,TRBJ1-6,CAGSGRDSSPLHF
TRBV7-2,TRBJ1-2,CASSLGAADSTYGYTF
TRBV10-2,TRBJ2-3,CASSQRLLTDTQYF
TRBV4-2,TRBJ1-5,CASSQGQKGAGGQPQHF
TRBV5-1,TRBJ2-2,CASSLAGQNTGELFF
TRBV20-1,TRBJ2-6,CSARDPVSSGANVLTF
TRBV5-1,TRBJ2-5,CASRRSGRTDETQYF
TRBV28,TRBJ1-2,CVSSSLEPPYGYTF
TRBV5-6,TRBJ1-4,CASSDLQGVQEKLFF
TRBV6-5,TRBJ1-5,CASNPPRPQHF